The clone carrying this TCR beta chain was detected only a few times. Its antigen is unknown. The read ends 3 residues early relative to the CDR3; the germline J gene fills the gap. The data are from a study of T cell clonality in common variable immunodeficiency. Study-level points and caveats: Links between repertoire features and CVID complications were heterogeneity-limited. CVID subjects had higher TCRbeta clonality than healthy controls, most marked in about a third. Fewer deletions and N-nucleotide insertions were reportedly seen in common variable immunodeficiency TCR beta sequences.

The V gene's germline CDR1 is SNHLY and CDR2 FYNNEI. Trimming removed 5 bases at V and 2 bases at J, with 12 bases between. This CDR3 spans 14 amino acids. Diagnosis required reduced IgG, IgA and/or IgM with specific antibody deficiency. Replacement immunoglobulin had been given to every CVID subject for at least one year. Assay: immunoSEQ multiplex PCR; the TCRdb copy retains only in-frame clones and omits some. There are about 33,000 clones in the sample, none observed a single time. The TCR originated in a human donor with common variable immunodeficiency. The gene calls are TRBV2 and TRBJ1-2; no reliable D call. Sequencing was performed on peripheral blood mononuclear cells. The CDR3 spells CASSSTTVNYGYTF. The covered CDR3 bases are TGTGCCAGCAGTTCCACCACAGTGAACTATGGC.